This note documents a single T cell receptor (beta chain) sequence. Its cognate antigen is unknown. These data belong to a study of monozygotic twins with inflammatory bowel disease. Study-wide points: Relative clonotype sharing with others was diminished in IBD patients versus healthy twins, particularly with disease activity.

The authors used about 4,000 ng of total RNA per TCR library. Each UMI harboured a 6-nucleotide sample barcode and was appended via template switching. Amplification of TCRalpha and TCRbeta cDNA involved two nested PCRs that ran for approximately 16 and 10 cycles. TCRdb re-analyzed the 5' RACE reads; it lists each CDR3 protein once, without DNA. The table lists 350,000 to 400,000 distinct CDR3 sequences. Material for sequencing was blood. The TCR comes from a human donor with ulcerative colitis or Crohn's disease, or a healthy co-twin of an affected twin (not recorded which).

The CDR3 sequence is CASSRQAYNEQFF. The V call is TRBV18, the J call TRBJ2-1. CDR1 and CDR2 (germline): KGHSH, LQKENI. CDR3 length equals 13 residues.